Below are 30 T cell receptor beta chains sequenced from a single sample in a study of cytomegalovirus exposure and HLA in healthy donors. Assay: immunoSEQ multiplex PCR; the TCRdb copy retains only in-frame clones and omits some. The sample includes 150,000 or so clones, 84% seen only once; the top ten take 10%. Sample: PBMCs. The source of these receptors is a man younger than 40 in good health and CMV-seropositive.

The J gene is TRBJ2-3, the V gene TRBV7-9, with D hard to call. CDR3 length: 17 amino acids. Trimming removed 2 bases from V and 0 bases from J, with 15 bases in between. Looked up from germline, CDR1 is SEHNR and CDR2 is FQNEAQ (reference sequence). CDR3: CASSLLYAYSSTDTQYF. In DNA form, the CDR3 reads TGTGCCAGCAGCTTACTTTACGCTTACTCTAGCACAGATACGCAGTATTTT.

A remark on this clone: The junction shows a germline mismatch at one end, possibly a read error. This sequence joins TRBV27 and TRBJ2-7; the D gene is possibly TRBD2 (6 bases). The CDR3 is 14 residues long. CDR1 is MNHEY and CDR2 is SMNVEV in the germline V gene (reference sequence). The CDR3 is CAGSYGGGRYEQYF. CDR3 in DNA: TGTGCCGGCAGTTACGGGGGAGGAAGGTACGAGCAGTACTTC.

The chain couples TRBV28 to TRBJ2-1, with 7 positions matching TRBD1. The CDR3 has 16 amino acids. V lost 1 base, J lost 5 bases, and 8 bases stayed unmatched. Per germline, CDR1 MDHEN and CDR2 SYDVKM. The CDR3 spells CASSLLWPGGNNEQFF. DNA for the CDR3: TGTGCCAGCAGTTTATTGTGGCCAGGGGGAAACAATGAGCAGTTCTTC. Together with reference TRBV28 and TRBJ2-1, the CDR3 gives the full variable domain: DVKVTQSSRYLVKRTGEKVFLECVQDMDHENMFWYRQDPGLGLRLIYFSYDVKMKEKGDIPEGYSVSREKKERFSLILESASTNQTSMYLCASSLLWPGGNNEQFFGPGTRLTVL.

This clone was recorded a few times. This chain's CDR3 is CASFTGGNTEAFF. In DNA, the CDR3 is TGTGCCAGCTTTACCGGGGGGAACACTGAAGCTTTCTTT. The chain links TRBV28 to TRBJ1-1; TRBD1 might be the D (5 bases). CDR3 length: 13 residues. With 8 bases removed from V and 1 base from J, the gap between germline ends came to 11 bases. CDR1 is MDHEN, CDR2 SYDVKM, per germline.

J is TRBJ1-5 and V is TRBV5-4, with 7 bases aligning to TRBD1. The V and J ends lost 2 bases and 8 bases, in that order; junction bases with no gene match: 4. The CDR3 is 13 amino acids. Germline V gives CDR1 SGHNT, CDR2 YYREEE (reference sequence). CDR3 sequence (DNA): TGTGCCAGCAGCTTAAGGGGGCGGGAGCCCCAGCATTTT. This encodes CASSLRGREPQHF.

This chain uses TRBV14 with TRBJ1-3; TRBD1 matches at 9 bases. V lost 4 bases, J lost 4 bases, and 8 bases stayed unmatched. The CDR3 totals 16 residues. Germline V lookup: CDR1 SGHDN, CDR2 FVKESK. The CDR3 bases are TGTGCCAGCAGCCTTACCGGGACAGGGTCCGGAAACACCATATATTTT. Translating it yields CASSLTGTGSGNTIYF.

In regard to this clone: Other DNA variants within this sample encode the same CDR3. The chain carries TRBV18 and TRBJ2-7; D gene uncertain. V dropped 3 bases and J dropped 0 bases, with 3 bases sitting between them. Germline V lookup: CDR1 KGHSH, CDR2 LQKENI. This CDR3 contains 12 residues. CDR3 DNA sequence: TGTGCCAGCTCACCCAGCTCCTACGAGCAGTACTTC. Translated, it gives CASSPSSYEQYF.

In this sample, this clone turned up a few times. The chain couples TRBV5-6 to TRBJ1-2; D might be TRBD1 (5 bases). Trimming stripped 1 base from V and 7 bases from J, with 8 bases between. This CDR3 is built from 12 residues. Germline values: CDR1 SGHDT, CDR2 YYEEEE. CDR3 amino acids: CASSLSGGGYTF. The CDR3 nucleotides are TGTGCCAGCAGCTTGTCGGGGGGTGGCTACACCTTC.

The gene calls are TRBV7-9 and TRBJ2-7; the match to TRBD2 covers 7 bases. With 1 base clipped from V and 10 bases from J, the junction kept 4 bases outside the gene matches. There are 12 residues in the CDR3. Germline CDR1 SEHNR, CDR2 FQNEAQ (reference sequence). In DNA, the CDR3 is TGTGCCAGCAGCTTAGGGGGGAGGGATCAGTACTTC. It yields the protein CASSLGGRDQYF.

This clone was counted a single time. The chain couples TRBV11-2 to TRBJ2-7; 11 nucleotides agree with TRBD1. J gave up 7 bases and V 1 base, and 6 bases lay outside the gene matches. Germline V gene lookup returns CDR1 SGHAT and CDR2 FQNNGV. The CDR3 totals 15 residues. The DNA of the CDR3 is TGTGCCAGCAGCTTAGCCCGGACAGGGGGCTTTGAGCAGTACTTC. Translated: CASSLARTGGFEQYF.

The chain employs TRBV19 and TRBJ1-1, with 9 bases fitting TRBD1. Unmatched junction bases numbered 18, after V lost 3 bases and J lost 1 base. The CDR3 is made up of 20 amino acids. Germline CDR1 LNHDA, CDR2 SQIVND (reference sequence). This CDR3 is CASSILAGGWTGDSNTEAFF. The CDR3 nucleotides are TGTGCCAGTAGTATCTTGGCTGGTGGGTGGACAGGGGATTCGAACACTGAAGCTTTCTTT.

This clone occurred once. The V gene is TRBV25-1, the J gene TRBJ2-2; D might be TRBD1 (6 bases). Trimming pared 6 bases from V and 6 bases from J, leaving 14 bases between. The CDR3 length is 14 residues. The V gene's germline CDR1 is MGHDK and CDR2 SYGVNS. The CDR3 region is CASRETGSPGELFF. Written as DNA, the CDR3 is TGTGCCAGCAGGGAGACAGGAAGTCCCGGGGAGCTGTTTTTT.

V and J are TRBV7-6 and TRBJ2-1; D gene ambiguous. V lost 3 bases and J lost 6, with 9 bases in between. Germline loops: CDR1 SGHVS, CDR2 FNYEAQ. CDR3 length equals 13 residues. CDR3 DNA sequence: TGTGCCAGCAGCTTGCCGGTCACCAATGAGCAGTTCTTC. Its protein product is CASSLPVTNEQFF. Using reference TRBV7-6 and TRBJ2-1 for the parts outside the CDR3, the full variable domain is GAGVSQSPRYKVTKRGQDVALRCDPISGHVSLYWYRQALGQGPEFLTYFNYEAQQDKSGLPNDRFSAERPEGSISTLTIQRTEQRDSAMYRCASSLPVTNEQFFGPGTRLTVL.

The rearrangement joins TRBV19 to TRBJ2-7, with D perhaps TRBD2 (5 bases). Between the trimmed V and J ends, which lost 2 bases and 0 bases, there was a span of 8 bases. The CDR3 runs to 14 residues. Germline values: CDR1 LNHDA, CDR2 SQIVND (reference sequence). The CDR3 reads CASSIMGSSYEQYF. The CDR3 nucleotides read TGTGCCAGTAGTATAATGGGGAGCTCCTACGAGCAGTACTTC. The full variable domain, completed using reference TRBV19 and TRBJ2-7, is DGGITQSPKYLFRKEGQNVTLSCEQNLNHDAMYWYRQDPGQGLRLIYYSQIVNDFQKGDIAEGYSVSREKKESFPLTVTSAQKNPTAFYLCASSIMGSSYEQYFGPGTRLTVT.

For the CDR3, the DNA is TGTGCCAGCAGCTTAGCATTAGAGGGAAATGAAAAACTGTTTTTT. Translation: CASSLALEGNEKLFF. V and J are TRBV7-9 and TRBJ1-4; D uncertain. The CDR3 contains 15 residues. Germline values: CDR1 SEHNR, CDR2 FQNEAQ (reference sequence). Between the trimmed V and J ends, which lost 0 bases and 5 bases, there was a span of 10 bases.

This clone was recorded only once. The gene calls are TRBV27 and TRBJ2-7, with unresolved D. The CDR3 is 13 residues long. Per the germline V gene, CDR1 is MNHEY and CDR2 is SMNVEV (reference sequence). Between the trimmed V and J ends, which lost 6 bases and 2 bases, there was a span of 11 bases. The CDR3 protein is CASSPNPPYEQYF. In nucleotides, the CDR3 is TGTGCCAGCAGCCCTAATCCCCCCTACGAGCAGTACTTC.

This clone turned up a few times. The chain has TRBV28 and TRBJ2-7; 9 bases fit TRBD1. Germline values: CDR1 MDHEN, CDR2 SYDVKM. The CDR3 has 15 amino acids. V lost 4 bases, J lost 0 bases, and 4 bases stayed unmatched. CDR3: CASSSPGQGSYEQYF. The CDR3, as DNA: TGTGCCAGCAGTTCTCCGGGACAGGGCTCCTACGAGCAGTACTTC.

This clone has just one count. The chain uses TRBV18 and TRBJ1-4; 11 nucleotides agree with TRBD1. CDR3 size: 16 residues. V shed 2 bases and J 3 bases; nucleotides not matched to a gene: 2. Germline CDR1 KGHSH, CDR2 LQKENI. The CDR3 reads CASSPGTGGANEKLFF. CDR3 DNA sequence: TGTGCCAGCTCACCAGGGACAGGGGGAGCTAATGAAAAACTGTTTTTT.

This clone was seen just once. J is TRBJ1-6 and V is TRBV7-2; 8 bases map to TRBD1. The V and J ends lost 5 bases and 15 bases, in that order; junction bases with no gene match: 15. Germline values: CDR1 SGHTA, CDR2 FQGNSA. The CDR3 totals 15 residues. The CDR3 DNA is TGTGCCAGCAGCCTAAGACAGGGGTCCCTTTCCGGCCTCCACTTT. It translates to CASSLRQGSLSGLHF.

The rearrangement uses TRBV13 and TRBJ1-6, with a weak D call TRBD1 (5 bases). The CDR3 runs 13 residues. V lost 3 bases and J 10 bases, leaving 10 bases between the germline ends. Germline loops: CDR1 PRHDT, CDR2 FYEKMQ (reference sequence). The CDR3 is CASSFRGFSPLHF. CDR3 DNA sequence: TGTGCCAGCAGCTTCCGGGGGTTCTCACCCCTCCACTTT.

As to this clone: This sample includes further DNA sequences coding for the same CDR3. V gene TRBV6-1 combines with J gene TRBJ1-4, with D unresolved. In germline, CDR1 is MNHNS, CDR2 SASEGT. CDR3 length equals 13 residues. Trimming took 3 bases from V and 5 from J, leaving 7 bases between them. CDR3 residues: CASSDSGNEKLFF. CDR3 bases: TGTGCCAGCAGTGATTCGGGGAATGAAAAACTGTTTTTT.

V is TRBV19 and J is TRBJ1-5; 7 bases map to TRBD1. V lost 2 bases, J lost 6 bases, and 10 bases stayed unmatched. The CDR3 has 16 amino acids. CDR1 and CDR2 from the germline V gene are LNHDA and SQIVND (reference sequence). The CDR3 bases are TGTGCCAGTAGTATACTGCGTCGACAGGGAAGTCAGCCCCAGCATTTT. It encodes CASSILRRQGSQPQHF.

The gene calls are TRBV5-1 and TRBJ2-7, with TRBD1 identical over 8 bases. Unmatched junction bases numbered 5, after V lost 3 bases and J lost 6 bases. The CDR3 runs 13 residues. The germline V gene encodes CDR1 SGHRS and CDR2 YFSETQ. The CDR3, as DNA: TGCGCCAGCAGCTCGGACAGGGTTAGCGAGCAGTACTTC. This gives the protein CASSSDRVSEQYF.

CDR3 amino acids: CATGTATPYEQYF. In DNA form, the CDR3 reads TGTGCCACCGGGACAGCAACCCCCTACGAGCAGTACTTC. The V gene is TRBV11-2, the J gene TRBJ2-7, with 7 positions matching TRBD1. CDR1 and CDR2 (germline): SGHAT, FQNNGV. Trimming cost V 10 bases and J 2 bases; bases outside gene matches: 8. The CDR3 totals 13 residues.

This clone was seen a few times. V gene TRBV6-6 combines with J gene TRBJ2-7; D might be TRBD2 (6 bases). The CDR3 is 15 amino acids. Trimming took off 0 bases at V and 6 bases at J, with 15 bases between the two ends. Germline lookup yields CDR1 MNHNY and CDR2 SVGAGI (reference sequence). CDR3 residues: CASSYSLGGRGEQYF. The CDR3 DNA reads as TGTGCCAGCAGTTACTCACTCGGGGGTCGGGGCGAGCAGTACTTC.

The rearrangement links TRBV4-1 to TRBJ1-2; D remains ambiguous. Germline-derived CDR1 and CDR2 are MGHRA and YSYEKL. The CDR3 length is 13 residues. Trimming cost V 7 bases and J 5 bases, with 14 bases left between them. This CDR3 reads CASTISPGYGYTF. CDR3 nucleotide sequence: TGCGCCAGCACCATTAGCCCCGGGTATGGCTACACCTTC.

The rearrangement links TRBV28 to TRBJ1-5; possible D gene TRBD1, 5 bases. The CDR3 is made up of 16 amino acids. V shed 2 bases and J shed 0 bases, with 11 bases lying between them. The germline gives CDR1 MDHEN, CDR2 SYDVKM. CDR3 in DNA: TGTGCCAGCAGTTTAACAGGAGTTCCTAGCAATCAGCCCCAGCATTTT. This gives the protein CASSLTGVPSNQPQHF.

CDR3 loop: CASSVSGGADPGELFF. In DNA, the CDR3 is TGTGCCAGCAGCGTTAGCGGGGGGGCCGATCCCGGGGAGCTGTTTTTT. This rearrangement joins TRBV9 to TRBJ2-2; 11 nucleotides agree with TRBD2. This CDR3 is built from 16 residues. CDR1 SGDLS and CDR2 YYNGEE come from the germline V gene. The V gene end was trimmed by 2 bases and the J gene end by 6 bases; junction bases not matched to a gene: 6.

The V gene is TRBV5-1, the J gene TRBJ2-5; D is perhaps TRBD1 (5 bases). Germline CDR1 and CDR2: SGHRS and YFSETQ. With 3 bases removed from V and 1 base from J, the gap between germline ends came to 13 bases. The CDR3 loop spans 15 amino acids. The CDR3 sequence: CASSSARGFQETQYF. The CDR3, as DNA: TGCGCCAGCAGCTCCGCTAGGGGTTTCCAAGAGACCCAGTACTTC.

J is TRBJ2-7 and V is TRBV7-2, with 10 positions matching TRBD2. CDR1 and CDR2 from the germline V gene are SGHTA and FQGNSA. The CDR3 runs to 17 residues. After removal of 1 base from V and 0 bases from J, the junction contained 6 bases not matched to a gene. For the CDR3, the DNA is TGTGCCAGCAGCTTAGTAGCGGGGGGCCTATCCTCCTACGAGCAGTACTTC. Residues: CASSLVAGGLSSYEQYF.